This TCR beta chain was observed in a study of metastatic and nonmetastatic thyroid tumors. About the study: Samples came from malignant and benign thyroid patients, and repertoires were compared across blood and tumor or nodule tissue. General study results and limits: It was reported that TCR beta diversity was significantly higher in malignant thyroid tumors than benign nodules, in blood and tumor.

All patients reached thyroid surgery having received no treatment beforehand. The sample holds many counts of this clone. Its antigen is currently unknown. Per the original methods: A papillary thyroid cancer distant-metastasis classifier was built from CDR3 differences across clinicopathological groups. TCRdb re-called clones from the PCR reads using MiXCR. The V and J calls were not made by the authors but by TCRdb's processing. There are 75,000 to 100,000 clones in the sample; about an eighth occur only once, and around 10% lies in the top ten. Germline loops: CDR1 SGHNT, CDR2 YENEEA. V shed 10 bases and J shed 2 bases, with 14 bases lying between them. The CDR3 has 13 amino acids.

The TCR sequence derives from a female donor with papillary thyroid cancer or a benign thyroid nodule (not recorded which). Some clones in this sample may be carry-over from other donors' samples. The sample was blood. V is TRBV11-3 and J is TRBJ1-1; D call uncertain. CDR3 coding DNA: TGTGCCACCAGGACGTCGAAAAACACTGAAGCTTTCTTT. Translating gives CATRTSKNTEAFF.